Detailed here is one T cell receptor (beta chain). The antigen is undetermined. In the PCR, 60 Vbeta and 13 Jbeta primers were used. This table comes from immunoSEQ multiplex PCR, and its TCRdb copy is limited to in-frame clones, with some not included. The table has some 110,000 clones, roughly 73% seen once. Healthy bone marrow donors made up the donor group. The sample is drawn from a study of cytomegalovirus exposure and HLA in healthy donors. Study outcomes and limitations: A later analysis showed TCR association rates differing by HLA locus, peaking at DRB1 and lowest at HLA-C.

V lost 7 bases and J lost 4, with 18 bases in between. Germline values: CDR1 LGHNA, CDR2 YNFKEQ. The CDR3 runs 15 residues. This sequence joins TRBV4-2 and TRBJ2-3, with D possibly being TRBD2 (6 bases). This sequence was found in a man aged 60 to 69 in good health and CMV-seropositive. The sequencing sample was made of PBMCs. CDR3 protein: CASTLAGGVADTQYF. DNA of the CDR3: TGTGCCAGCACCTTGGCAGGCGGGGTGGCAGATACGCAGTATTTT.